This T cell receptor (beta chain) was sequenced during a study of T cells after yellow fever vaccination. TCRdb fed the 5' RACE reads into MiXCR, producing one record per CDR3 protein. The table records over 200,000 distinct CDR3 sequences, approximately 6.3% of them present only once. The V end was cut by 1 base, the J end by 1 base, with 10 bases between. Per germline, CDR1 SGHDT and CDR2 YYEEEE. CDR3 length equals 15 residues. This clonotype was seen only a few times. The sample here was CD4+ T cells sorted from PBMCs, taken on the day of the yellow fever booster vaccination. The chain has TRBV5-6 and TRBJ2-3, with D possibly being TRBD2 (6 bases). The receptor was derived from a man in his thirties or forties who received the YFV17D yellow fever vaccine. CDR3 region: CASSLLRRGTDTQYF. Here the CDR3 DNA reads TGTGCCAGCAGCTTGCTTCGGAGGGGCACAGATACGCAGTATTTT.